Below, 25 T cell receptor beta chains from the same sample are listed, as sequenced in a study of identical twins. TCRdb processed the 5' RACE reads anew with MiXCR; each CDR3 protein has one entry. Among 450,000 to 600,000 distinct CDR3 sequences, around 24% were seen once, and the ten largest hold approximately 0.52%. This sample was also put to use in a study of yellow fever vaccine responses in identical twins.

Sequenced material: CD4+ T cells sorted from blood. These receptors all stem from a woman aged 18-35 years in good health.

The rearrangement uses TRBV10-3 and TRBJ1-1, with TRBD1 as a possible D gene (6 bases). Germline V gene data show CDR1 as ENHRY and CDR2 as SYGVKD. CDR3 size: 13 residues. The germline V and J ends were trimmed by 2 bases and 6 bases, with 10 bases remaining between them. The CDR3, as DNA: TGTGCCATCAGTGAGGACCAGGGGTCTGAAGCTTTCTTT. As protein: CAISEDQGSEAFF.

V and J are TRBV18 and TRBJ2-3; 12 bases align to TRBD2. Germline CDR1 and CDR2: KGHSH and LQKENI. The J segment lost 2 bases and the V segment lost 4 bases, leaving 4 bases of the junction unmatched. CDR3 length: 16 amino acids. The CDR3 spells CASSHRTSGDTDTQYF. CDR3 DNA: TGTGCCAGCTCACACCGGACTAGCGGGGACACAGATACGCAGTATTTT.

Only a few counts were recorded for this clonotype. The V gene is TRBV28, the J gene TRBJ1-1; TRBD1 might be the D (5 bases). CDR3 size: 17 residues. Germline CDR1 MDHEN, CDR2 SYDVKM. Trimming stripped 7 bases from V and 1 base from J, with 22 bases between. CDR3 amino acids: CASTTRDGPLRNTEAFF. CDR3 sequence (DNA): TGTGCCAGCACCACCCGGGACGGCCCCTTGCGGAACACTGAAGCTTTCTTT.

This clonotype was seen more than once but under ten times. CDR3 amino acids: CASSLSGTSGTYNEQFF. CDR3 nucleotides: TGTGCCAGCAGCCTTTCAGGGACTAGCGGAACCTACAATGAGCAGTTCTTC. This sequence joins TRBV7-9 and TRBJ2-1; 11 bases line up with TRBD2. This CDR3 spans 17 amino acids. Germline-derived CDR1 and CDR2 are SEHNR and FQNEAQ (reference sequence). V trimming: 5 bases; J trimming: 2 bases; junction bases outside the gene matches: 8.

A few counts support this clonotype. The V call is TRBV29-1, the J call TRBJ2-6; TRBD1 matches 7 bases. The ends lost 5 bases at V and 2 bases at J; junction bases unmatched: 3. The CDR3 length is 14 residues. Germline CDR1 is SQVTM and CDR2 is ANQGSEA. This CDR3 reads CSVQTGAGANVLTF. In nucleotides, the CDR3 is TGCAGCGTTCAAACAGGGGCTGGGGCCAACGTCCTGACTTTC.

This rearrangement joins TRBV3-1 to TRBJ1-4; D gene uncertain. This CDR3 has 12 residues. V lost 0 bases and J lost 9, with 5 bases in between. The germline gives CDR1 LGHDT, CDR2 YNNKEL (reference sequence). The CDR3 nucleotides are TGTGCCAGCAGCCAAGAAGGGAAAAAACTGTTTTTT. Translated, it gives CASSQEGKKLFF.

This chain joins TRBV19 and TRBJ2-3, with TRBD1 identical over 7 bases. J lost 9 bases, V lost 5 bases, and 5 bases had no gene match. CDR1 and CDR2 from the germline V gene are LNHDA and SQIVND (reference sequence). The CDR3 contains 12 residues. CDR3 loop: CASSQRQGTQYF. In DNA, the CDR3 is TGTGCCAGTAGTCAAAGACAGGGAACGCAGTATTTT.

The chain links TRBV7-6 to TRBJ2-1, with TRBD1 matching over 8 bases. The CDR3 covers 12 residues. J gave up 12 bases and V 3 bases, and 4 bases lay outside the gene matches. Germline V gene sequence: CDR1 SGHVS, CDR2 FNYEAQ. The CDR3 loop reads CASSFGQGGQFF. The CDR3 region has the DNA TGTGCCAGCAGCTTCGGACAGGGTGGGCAGTTCTTC.

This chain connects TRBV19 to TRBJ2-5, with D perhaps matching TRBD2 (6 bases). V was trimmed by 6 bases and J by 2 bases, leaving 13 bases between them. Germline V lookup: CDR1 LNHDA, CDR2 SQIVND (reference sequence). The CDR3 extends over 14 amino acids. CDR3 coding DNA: TGTGCCAGTAGCAAAGGCGGGAAACAAGAGACCCAGTACTTC. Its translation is CASSKGGKQETQYF.

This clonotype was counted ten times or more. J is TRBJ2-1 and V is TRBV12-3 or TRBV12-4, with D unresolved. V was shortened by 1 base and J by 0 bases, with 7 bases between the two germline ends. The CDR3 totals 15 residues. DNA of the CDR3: TGTGCCAGCAGTTTAGGTGTGAGCTCCTACAATGAGCAGTTCTTC. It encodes CASSLGVSSYNEQFF.

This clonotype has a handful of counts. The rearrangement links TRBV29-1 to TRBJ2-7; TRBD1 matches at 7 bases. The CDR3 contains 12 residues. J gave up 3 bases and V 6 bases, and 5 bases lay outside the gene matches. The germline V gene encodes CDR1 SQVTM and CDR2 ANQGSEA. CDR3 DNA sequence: TGCAGCGTAGCACGACAGGGCTACGAGCAGTACTTC. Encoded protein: CSVARQGYEQYF.

The CDR3, as DNA: TGTGCCAGCAAACGCTCAGGGTGGGGGCTTAAACAGGGGAACTCTGGAAACACCATATATTTT. The encoded protein is CASKRSGWGLKQGNSGNTIYF. This rearrangement joins TRBV28 to TRBJ1-3; 7 bases map to TRBD1. In germline, CDR1 is MDHEN, CDR2 SYDVKM. This CDR3 comprises 21 residues. V gave up 7 bases and J gave up 0 bases; unmatched junction bases: 24.

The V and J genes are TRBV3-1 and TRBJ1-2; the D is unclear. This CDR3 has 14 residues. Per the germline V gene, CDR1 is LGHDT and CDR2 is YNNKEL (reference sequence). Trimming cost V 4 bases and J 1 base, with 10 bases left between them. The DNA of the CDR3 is TGTGCCAGCAGCCTTGGGTCGAATAACTATGGCTACACCTTC. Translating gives CASSLGSNNYGYTF.

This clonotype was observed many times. The CDR3 DNA follows: TGTGCCAGCAGCTTCGGCGGGAGGGGTAACATTCAGTACTTC. Encoded protein: CASSFGGRGNIQYF. V is TRBV28 and J is TRBJ2-4, with TRBD2 matching 9 bases. The CDR3 extends over 14 amino acids. The trim removed 6 bases at V and 7 bases at J, leaving 7 bases unmatched. Germline CDR1 is MDHEN and CDR2 is SYDVKM.

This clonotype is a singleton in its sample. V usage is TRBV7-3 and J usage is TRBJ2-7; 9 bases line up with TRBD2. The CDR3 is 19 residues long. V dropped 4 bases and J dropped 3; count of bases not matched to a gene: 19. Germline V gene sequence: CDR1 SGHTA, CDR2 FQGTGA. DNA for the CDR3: TGTGCCAGCAGCTCCACCTCACTGGAGACTAGCGGCAACCTCTACGAGCAGTACTTC. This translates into CASSSTSLETSGNLYEQYF. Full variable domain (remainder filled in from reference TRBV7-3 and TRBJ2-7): GAGVSQTPSNKVTEKGKYVELRCDPISGHTALYWYRQSLGQGPEFLIYFQGTGAADDSGLPNDRFFAVRPEGSVSTLKIQRTERGDSAVYLCASSSTSLETSGNLYEQYFGPGTRLTVT.

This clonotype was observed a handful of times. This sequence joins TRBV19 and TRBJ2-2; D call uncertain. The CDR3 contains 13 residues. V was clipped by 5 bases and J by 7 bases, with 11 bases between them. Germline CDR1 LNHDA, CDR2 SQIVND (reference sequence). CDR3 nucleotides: TGTGCCAGTAGTCCGACAAGCAGCGGGGAGCTGTTTTTT. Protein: CASSPTSSGELFF.

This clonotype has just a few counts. As DNA, the CDR3 is TGTGCCAGCAGCTTAGGCGAGGACAAAGCGTACGAGCAGTACTTC. It translates to CASSLGEDKAYEQYF. The chain couples TRBV7-9 to TRBJ2-7, with a weak D call TRBD1 (5 bases). V lost 1 base to trimming and J lost 4 bases, with 14 bases between them. The CDR3 extends over 15 amino acids. CDR1 is SEHNR, CDR2 FQNEAQ, per germline (reference sequence).

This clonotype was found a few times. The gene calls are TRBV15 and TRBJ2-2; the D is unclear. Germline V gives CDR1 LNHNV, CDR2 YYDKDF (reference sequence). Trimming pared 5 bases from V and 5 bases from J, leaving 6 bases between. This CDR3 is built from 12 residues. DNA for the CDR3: TGTGCCACCAGCCGGCGGACCGGGGAGCTGTTTTTT. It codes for CATSRRTGELFF.

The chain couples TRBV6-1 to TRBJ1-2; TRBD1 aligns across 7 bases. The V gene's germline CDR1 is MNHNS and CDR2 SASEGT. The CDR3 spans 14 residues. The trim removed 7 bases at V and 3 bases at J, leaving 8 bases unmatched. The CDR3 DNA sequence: TGTGCCAGCAATACAGGGGTCTCTTACTATGGCTACACCTTC. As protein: CASNTGVSYYGYTF.

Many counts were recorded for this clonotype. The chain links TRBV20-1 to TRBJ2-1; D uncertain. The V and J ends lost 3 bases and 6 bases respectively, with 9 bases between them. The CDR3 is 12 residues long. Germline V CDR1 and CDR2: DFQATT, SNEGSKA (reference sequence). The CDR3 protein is CSASSPLNEQFF. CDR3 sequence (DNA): TGCAGTGCTAGCTCGCCACTCAATGAGCAGTTCTTC.

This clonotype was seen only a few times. CDR3 loop: CASSYGGGPVPYEQYV. The DNA of the CDR3 is TGTGCCAGCAGTTACGGGGGTGGGCCGGTACCCTACGAGCAGTACGTC. The V call is TRBV6-5, the J call TRBJ2-7; either TRBD1 or TRBD2 may supply D (5 bases each). Per the germline V gene, CDR1 is MNHEY and CDR2 is SVGAGI. Trimming removed 2 bases at V and 2 bases at J, with 16 bases between. This CDR3 is 16 amino acids long.

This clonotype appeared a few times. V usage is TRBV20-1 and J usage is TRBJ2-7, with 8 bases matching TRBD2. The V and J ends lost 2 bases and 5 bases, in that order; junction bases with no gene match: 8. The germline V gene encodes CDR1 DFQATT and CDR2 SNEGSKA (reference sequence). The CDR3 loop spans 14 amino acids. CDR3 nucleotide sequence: TGCAGTGCTAGACCGCTTCTCGGGAGGGACGAGCAGTACTTC. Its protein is CSARPLLGRDEQYF.

CDR3 nucleotide sequence: TGCGCCAGCAGCCCGTCTAGCGGGGGGATAGCCAAAAACATTCAGTACTTC. Protein: CASSPSSGGIAKNIQYF. V usage is TRBV4-1 and J usage is TRBJ2-4, with 11 bases lining up with TRBD2. Trimming removed 4 bases from V and 0 bases from J; junction bases left unmatched: 5. The CDR3 extends over 17 amino acids. Germline V lookup: CDR1 MGHRA, CDR2 YSYEKL.

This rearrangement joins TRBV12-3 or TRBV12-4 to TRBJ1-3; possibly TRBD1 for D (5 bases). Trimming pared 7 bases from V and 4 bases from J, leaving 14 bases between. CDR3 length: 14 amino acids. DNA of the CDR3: TGTGCCAGCACCCTGGGGGGGATCGGAAACACCATATATTTT. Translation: CASTLGGIGNTIYF.

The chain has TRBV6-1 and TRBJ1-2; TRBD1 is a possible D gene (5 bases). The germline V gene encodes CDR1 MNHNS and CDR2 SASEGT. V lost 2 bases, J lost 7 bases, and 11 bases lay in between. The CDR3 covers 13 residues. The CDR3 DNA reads TGTGCCAGCAGTGAACAAGGGGCCTGTGGCTACACCTTC. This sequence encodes CASSEQGACGYTF.